The rows below give T cell receptor beta chains drawn from one sample of a study of CD8 T cells in ankylosing spondylitis. TCRdb re-analysed the 5' RACE reads in MiXCR, keeping a single row per CDR3 protein. The sample holds fewer than 500,000 distinct CDR3 sequences, around 22% seen once. Sequencing was done on a sample of blood, either unsorted or a sorted T cell fraction (not recorded which). These receptors all come from a male donor with ankylosing spondylitis. Each CDR3 is given with its conserved first and last residue. The order of the fields is CDR3 protein, CDR3 DNA, D gene, clone size, J gene, V gene. D genes are given only for firm matches. Expanded clones get a size class; other rows say once, few or many, or leave the size out.

cdr3_aa: CASSLGPMNTEAFF
cdr3_nt: TGCGCCAGCAGCTTGGGACCCATGAACACTGAAGCTTTCTTT
d_call: .
clone_size: many
j_call: TRBJ1-1
v_call: TRBV5-1

cdr3_aa: CASSLRQVSEAFF
cdr3_nt: TGTGCCAGCAGTTTGCGACAGGTTTCTGAAGCTTTCTTT
d_call: .
clone_size: .
j_call: TRBJ1-1
v_call: TRBV12-3/TRBV12-4

cdr3_aa: CASSQQRLNTEAFF
cdr3_nt: TGCGCCAGCAGCCAGCAGCGATTGAACACTGAAGCTTTCTTT
d_call: .
clone_size: few
j_call: TRBJ1-1
v_call: TRBV4-1

cdr3_aa: CAISESRTPSPGELFF
cdr3_nt: TGTGCCATCAGTGAGTCGAGGACACCTTCACCCGGGGAGCTGTTTTTT
d_call: .
clone_size: many
j_call: TRBJ2-2
v_call: TRBV10-3

cdr3_aa: CASSLRAGLNEQFF
cdr3_nt: TGTGCCAGCAGCTTACGGGCGGGCCTAAATGAGCAGTTCTTC
d_call: .
clone_size: few
j_call: TRBJ2-1
v_call: TRBV7-2

cdr3_aa: CSARDWDIYEAFF
cdr3_nt: TGCAGTGCTAGGGACTGGGACATCTACGAAGCTTTCTTT
d_call: .
clone_size: .
j_call: TRBJ1-1
v_call: TRBV20-1

cdr3_aa: CASSPLYGIDEQFF
cdr3_nt: TGTGCCAGCAGCCCTCTGTACGGGATCGATGAGCAGTTCTTC
d_call: .
clone_size: many
j_call: TRBJ2-1
v_call: TRBV5-5

cdr3_aa: CASILLASGPTDTQYF
cdr3_nt: TGTGCCAGCATCCTCTTGGCTAGCGGGCCGACAGATACGCAGTATTTT
d_call: TRBD2
clone_size: few
j_call: TRBJ2-3
v_call: TRBV12-3/TRBV12-4

cdr3_aa: CAISGQGAGNQPQHF
cdr3_nt: TGTGCCATCAGTGGACAGGGGGCTGGCAATCAGCCCCAGCATTTT
d_call: TRBD1
clone_size: few
j_call: TRBJ1-5
v_call: TRBV10-3

cdr3_aa: CASSFRTGPETYEQYF
cdr3_nt: TGTGCCAGCAGCTTCAGGACAGGGCCGGAGACCTACGAGCAGTACTTC
d_call: TRBD1
clone_size: .
j_call: TRBJ2-7
v_call: TRBV11-2

cdr3_aa: CASSPRGGGTGELFF
cdr3_nt: TGTGCCAGCAGCCCCCGGGGGGGAGGCACCGGGGAGCTGTTTTTT
d_call: TRBD2
clone_size: .
j_call: TRBJ2-2
v_call: TRBV7-3

cdr3_aa: CASSLRLAGEADTQYF
cdr3_nt: TGTGCCAGCAGCCTCCGACTAGCGGGAGAGGCAGATACGCAGTATTTT
d_call: TRBD2
clone_size: .
j_call: TRBJ2-3
v_call: TRBV7-3

cdr3_aa: CASSAEGQNTGELFF
cdr3_nt: TGTGCCAGCAGCGCGGAGGGACAGAACACCGGGGAGCTGTTTTTT
d_call: .
clone_size: .
j_call: TRBJ2-2
v_call: TRBV6-1

cdr3_aa: CASSYSNYNSPLHF
cdr3_nt: TGTGCCAGCAGTTATAGCAATTATAATTCACCCCTCCACTTT
d_call: .
clone_size: few
j_call: TRBJ1-6
v_call: TRBV6-5

cdr3_aa: CSARETGTSSYNEQFF
cdr3_nt: TGCAGTGCTAGAGAGACCGGGACTAGCTCTTACAATGAGCAGTTCTTC
d_call: TRBD2
clone_size: many
j_call: TRBJ2-1
v_call: TRBV20-1

cdr3_aa: CASSSTGDQDEQFF
cdr3_nt: TGTGCCAGCAGCTCCACAGGGGATCAGGATGAGCAGTTCTTC
d_call: TRBD1
clone_size: few
j_call: TRBJ2-1
v_call: TRBV7-9

cdr3_aa: CSVGVSGRAGQFF
cdr3_nt: TGCAGCGTTGGAGTTAGCGGGAGGGCCGGGCAGTTCTTC
d_call: TRBD2
clone_size: many
j_call: TRBJ2-1
v_call: TRBV29-1

cdr3_aa: CASSLVGLAGFGELFF
cdr3_nt: TGCGCCAGCAGCTTGGTGGGACTAGCGGGATTCGGGGAGCTGTTTTTT
d_call: TRBD2
clone_size: few
j_call: TRBJ2-2
v_call: TRBV5-1

cdr3_aa: CSVERIQGPGNTIYF
cdr3_nt: TGCAGCGTTGAAAGAATACAGGGGCCTGGAAACACCATATATTTT
d_call: TRBD1
clone_size: .
j_call: TRBJ1-3
v_call: TRBV29-1

cdr3_aa: CAISESADPGETQYF
cdr3_nt: TGTGCCATCAGTGAGTCGGCCGATCCCGGCGAGACCCAGTACTTC
d_call: .
clone_size: many
j_call: TRBJ2-5
v_call: TRBV10-3

cdr3_aa: CASSLALARGPYNEQFF
cdr3_nt: TGCGCCAGCAGCTTGGCCCTTGCCAGGGGTCCCTACAATGAGCAGTTCTTC
d_call: .
clone_size: few
j_call: TRBJ2-1
v_call: TRBV5-1

cdr3_aa: CAWSPGLAGWLGYEQYF
cdr3_nt: TGTGCCTGGAGTCCCGGGCTAGCGGGATGGTTGGGCTACGAGCAGTACTTC
d_call: TRBD2
clone_size: .
j_call: TRBJ2-7
v_call: TRBV30

cdr3_aa: CASSSTASGGSSYNEQFF
cdr3_nt: TGTGCCAGCTCATCAACCGCCTCCGGGGGGAGCTCCTACAATGAGCAGTTCTTC
d_call: TRBD2
clone_size: few
j_call: TRBJ2-1
v_call: TRBV18

cdr3_aa: CASSWDESYEQYF
cdr3_nt: TGTGCCAGCAGCTGGGACGAGTCCTACGAGCAGTACTTC
d_call: .
clone_size: few
j_call: TRBJ2-7
v_call: TRBV3-1

cdr3_aa: CSARDWRGTDTQYF
cdr3_nt: TGCAGTGCTAGAGACTGGCGGGGCACAGATACGCAGTATTTT
d_call: .
clone_size: .
j_call: TRBJ2-3
v_call: TRBV20-1

cdr3_aa: CASSLKGRGLTQPQHF
cdr3_nt: TGTGCCAGCAGTTTAAAAGGCAGGGGTCTTACTCAGCCCCAGCATTTT
d_call: .
clone_size: many
j_call: TRBJ1-5
v_call: TRBV12-3/TRBV12-4

cdr3_aa: CSANLVDTGYNEQFF
cdr3_nt: TGCAGTGCTAACCTAGTAGACACGGGGTACAATGAGCAGTTCTTC
d_call: .
clone_size: .
j_call: TRBJ2-1
v_call: TRBV20-1

cdr3_aa: CASSPDRFDHEQFF
cdr3_nt: TGTGCCAGCAGCCCGGACAGGTTCGACCATGAGCAGTTCTTC
d_call: TRBD1
clone_size: .
j_call: TRBJ2-1
v_call: TRBV5-4

cdr3_aa: CAWTPGLGTDTQYF
cdr3_nt: TGTGCCTGGACTCCGGGACTAGGCACAGATACGCAGTATTTT
d_call: TRBD2
clone_size: few
j_call: TRBJ2-3
v_call: TRBV30

cdr3_aa: CSVAPRWRVQSSYNEQFF
cdr3_nt: TGCAGCGTCGCCCCAAGGTGGCGGGTACAGAGCTCCTACAATGAGCAGTTCTTC
d_call: .
clone_size: many
j_call: TRBJ2-1
v_call: TRBV29-1

cdr3_aa: CASSAAPGTSNDEQFF
cdr3_nt: TGTGCCAGCAGTGCCGCTCCCGGGACTAGCAACGATGAGCAGTTCTTC
d_call: TRBD2
clone_size: .
j_call: TRBJ2-1
v_call: TRBV6-1

cdr3_aa: CSARGDTPTDTQYF
cdr3_nt: TGCAGTGCTAGGGGGGACACCCCTACAGATACGCAGTATTTT
d_call: .
clone_size: .
j_call: TRBJ2-3
v_call: TRBV20-1

cdr3_aa: CASSLLAGDMGEQYF
cdr3_nt: TGCGCCAGCAGCTTACTAGCGGGAGACATGGGCGAGCAGTACTTC
d_call: TRBD2
clone_size: .
j_call: TRBJ2-7
v_call: TRBV5-1

cdr3_aa: CATSRDRDQPQHF
cdr3_nt: TGTGCCACCAGCAGAGATCGGGACCAGCCCCAGCATTTT
d_call: .
clone_size: few
j_call: TRBJ1-5
v_call: TRBV15

cdr3_aa: CASSPGLVVTGELFF
cdr3_nt: TGTGCCAGCAGCCCTGGACTAGTCGTCACCGGGGAGCTGTTTTTT
d_call: TRBD2
clone_size: .
j_call: TRBJ2-2
v_call: TRBV12-3/TRBV12-4

cdr3_aa: CASSMTRQHYGYTF
cdr3_nt: TGTGCCAGTAGTATGACCCGGCAGCACTATGGCTACACCTTC
d_call: .
clone_size: few
j_call: TRBJ1-2
v_call: TRBV19

cdr3_aa: CASGRGLGNQPQHF
cdr3_nt: TGTGCCAGCGGTCGAGGTTTGGGCAATCAGCCCCAGCATTTT
d_call: .
clone_size: few
j_call: TRBJ1-5
v_call: TRBV6-1

cdr3_aa: CASSLLTDPYEQYF
cdr3_nt: TGCGCCAGCAGCTTGTTGACCGACCCCTACGAGCAGTACTTC
d_call: .
clone_size: few
j_call: TRBJ2-7
v_call: TRBV5-1

cdr3_aa: CASGTDSIYGYTF
cdr3_nt: TGTGCTAGTGGTACGGACAGTATCTATGGCTACACCTTC
d_call: .
clone_size: .
j_call: TRBJ1-2
v_call: TRBV12-5

cdr3_aa: CASSEQASGSYEQYF
cdr3_nt: TGTGCCAGCAGTGAACAGGCTAGCGGGAGCTACGAGCAGTACTTC
d_call: TRBD2
clone_size: few
j_call: TRBJ2-7
v_call: TRBV6-1

cdr3_aa: CASENNRGISYNEQFF
cdr3_nt: TGTGCCAGCGAGAACAACAGGGGGATTTCCTACAATGAGCAGTTCTTC
d_call: TRBD1
clone_size: few
j_call: TRBJ2-1
v_call: TRBV7-9